This T cell receptor (beta chain) was sequenced during a study of blood T cell repertoires in COVID-19. The CDR3 is 17 residues long. J was trimmed by 3 bases and V by 1 base; bases with no gene match: 12. CDR1 and CDR2 (germline): SQVTM, ANQGSEA. The repertoire was sequenced with immunoSEQ multiplex PCR; TCRdb's copy has only in-frame clones and lacks some. The sample holds hundreds of thousands of clones, around nine tenths seen once. The chain joins TRBV29-1 to TRBJ2-7, with TRBD2 identical over 10 bases. The clonotype was recovered from a man between 65 and 85 years old with acute or convalescent COVID-19. The sample taken for sequencing was peripheral blood. The CDR3 loop reads CSVEGGLAGEVGYEQYF. CDR3 in DNA: TGCAGCGTTGAAGGGGGGCTAGCGGGAGAGGTTGGCTACGAGCAGTACTTC.